This T cell receptor (beta chain) came from a study of metastatic and nonmetastatic thyroid tumors. Study as a whole: A comparison of repertoires was made across blood and tumor or nodule tissue from malignant and benign thyroid patients.

The germline CDR1 and CDR2 sequences are SGHDT and YYEEEE. Deletions cut 3 bases from V and 5 bases from J, with 8 bases between. This CDR3 is built from 12 residues. Original data processing: Built for papillary thyroid cancer, a distant-metastasis classifier drew on CDR3 differences across clinicopathological groups. With MiXCR, TCRdb called clones anew from the PCR reads. TCRdb, not the original authors, processed these V and J calls. The table records 25,000 to 30,000 clones, around a sixth of them present only once. Study-wide results and caveats: Benign nodules reportedly had significantly lower TCR beta diversity than malignant thyroid tumors in blood and tumor.

This clone has at least ten counts. The antigen is not known. No patient received treatment before thyroid surgery. The material sequenced was blood. The origin of this receptor is a female donor with papillary thyroid cancer or a benign thyroid nodule (not recorded which). Some clones in this sample may be carry-over from other donors' samples. The chain combines TRBV5-6 with TRBJ1-1; D unclear. In DNA, the CDR3 is TGTGCCAGCAGCTGGGCAGTGACTGAAGCTTTCTTT. Translating gives CASSWAVTEAFF.